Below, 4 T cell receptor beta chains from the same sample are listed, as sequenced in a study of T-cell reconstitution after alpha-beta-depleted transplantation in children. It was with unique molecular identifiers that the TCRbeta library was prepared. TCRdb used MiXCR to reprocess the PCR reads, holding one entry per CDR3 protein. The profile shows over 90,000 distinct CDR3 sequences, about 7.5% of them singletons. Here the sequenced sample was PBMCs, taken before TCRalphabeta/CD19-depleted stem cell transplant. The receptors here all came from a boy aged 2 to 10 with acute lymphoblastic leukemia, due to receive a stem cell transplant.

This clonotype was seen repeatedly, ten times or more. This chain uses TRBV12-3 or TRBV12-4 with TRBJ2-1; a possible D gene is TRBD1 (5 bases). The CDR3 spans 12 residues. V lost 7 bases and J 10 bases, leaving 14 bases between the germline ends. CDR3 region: CASTKVKGEQFF. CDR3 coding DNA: TGTGCCAGCACCAAGGTGAAGGGGGAGCAGTTCTTC.

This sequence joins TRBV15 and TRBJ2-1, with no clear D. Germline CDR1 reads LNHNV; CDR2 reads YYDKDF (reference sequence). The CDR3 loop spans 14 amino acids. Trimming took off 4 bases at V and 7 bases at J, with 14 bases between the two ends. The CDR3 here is CATSIDSGRNEQFF. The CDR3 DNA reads TGTGCCACCAGCATCGACTCCGGGCGGAATGAGCAGTTCTTC.

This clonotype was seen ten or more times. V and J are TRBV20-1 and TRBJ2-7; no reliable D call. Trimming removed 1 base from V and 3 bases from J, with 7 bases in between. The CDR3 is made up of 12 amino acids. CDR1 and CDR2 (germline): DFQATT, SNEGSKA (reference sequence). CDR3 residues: CSARGPDYEQYF. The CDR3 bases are TGCAGTGCTAGAGGGCCGGACTACGAGCAGTACTTC.

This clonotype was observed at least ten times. CDR3 nucleotide sequence: TGTGCCAGCAGTCGCCCGGGCGATGAAAAACTGTTTTTT. Translated, it gives CASSRPGDEKLFF. The V gene is TRBV5-4, the J gene TRBJ1-4; D unclear. Germline V gene lookup returns CDR1 SGHNT and CDR2 YYREEE (reference sequence). The V and J ends lost 5 bases and 6 bases respectively, with 11 bases between them. The length of the CDR3 is 13 residues.